Presented here are 2 T cell receptor beta chains from one specimen sequenced in a study of shared clonotypes between healthy human individuals. The protocol was immunoSEQ multiplex PCR, while the TCRdb copy is restricted to in-frame clones and leaves out a portion. This table holds roughly 2.6 million clones, around nine tenths found once. Sample: naive CD4+ T cells sorted from blood. Subset indicated: CD45RA+ positively selected. The receptors derive from a man aged 18 to 35 in good health.

The rearrangement joins TRBV5-5 to TRBJ2-1; tentative D call: TRBD1 (6 bases). The CDR3 totals 14 residues. CDR1 and CDR2 from the germline V gene are SGHKS and YYEKEE (reference sequence). Trimming took 1 base from V and 6 from J, leaving 11 bases between them. CDR3 sequence: CASSLWAGANEQFF. DNA of the CDR3: TGTGCCAGCAGCTTGTGGGCAGGGGCCAATGAGCAGTTCTTC.

The chain joins TRBV12-2 to TRBJ2-7; the table calls TRBD2, which could not be checked here. TRBV12-2 corresponds to a pseudogene. The CDR3 runs 19 residues. The CDR3 DNA is TGTGCAAGTCGCTTTCCGACAGGAATCCGACTAGCGGCCCCGGACGAGCAGTACTTC. It encodes CASRFPTGIRLAAPDEQYF.